Reported below is one T cell receptor beta chain. As yet, its antigen is unknown. For every donor, one blood sample of less than 3 ml was drawn. The source of the sample is a study of monozygotic twins with inflammatory bowel disease. Study-level points and caveats: Part of the variability in patient repertoires may have come from differing immunosuppressive treatments. Fewer clonotypes were shared with others by IBD patients than by healthy twins, especially with disease activity.

The CDR3 totals 18 residues. Germline V CDR1 and CDR2: SGHTA, FQGNSA. TCRdb re-analyzed the 5' RACE reads; it lists each CDR3 protein once, without DNA. The ten most abundant clones cover less than 2.5% of a sample with approximately 400,000 distinct CDR3 sequences. The specimen was blood. The receptor's source is a human donor with ulcerative colitis or Crohn's disease, or a healthy co-twin of an affected twin (not recorded which). The chain recombines TRBV7-2 with TRBJ2-7; TCRdb indicates TRBD1, and absent DNA this call remains unverified. CDR3 region: CASSFSWSVGASYYEQYF.